This is a list of T cell receptor beta chains from one sample in a study of blood T cell repertoires in COVID-19. Only in-frame clones appear in the TCRdb table, and some are missing; sequencing was by immunoSEQ multiplex PCR. The sample gives about 71,000 clones, over 80% of which show up once; approximately 13% is in the top ten. What was sequenced was peripheral blood. The receptors derive from a woman at least 80 years old with acute or convalescent COVID-19. CDR3s include the opening cysteine and the closing phenylalanine or tryptophan. The D gene is left open where the match is weak. Size values are once, few and many counts, or a class for expanded clones, and some rows have none.

v_call	d_call	j_call	clone_size	cdr3_aa	cdr3_nt
TRBV5-1	.	TRBJ2-1	.	CASSLPPGQISYNEQFF	TGCGCCAGCAGCTTACCTCCGGGACAAATCTCCTACAATGAGCAGTTCTTC
TRBV7-6	TRBD2	TRBJ2-2	few	CASSTRTSGYTGELFF	TGTGCCAGCAGCACAAGGACTAGCGGATACACCGGGGAGCTGTTTTTT
TRBV10-3	.	TRBJ1-1	.	CAISELRQNTEAFF	TGTGCCATCAGTGAGCTGAGACAGAACACTGAAGCTTTCTTT
TRBV3-1/TRBV3-2	TRBD2	TRBJ2-7	.	CASSRDSGTSGSNEQYF	TGTGCCAGCAGCCGGGACTCCGGGACTAGCGGGAGCAACGAGCAGTACTTC
TRBV24-1	.	TRBJ1-1	.	CATSEGAEAFF	TGTGCCACCAGCGAAGGGGCTGAAGCTTTCTTT
TRBV6-6	.	TRBJ1-5	.	CASTSQGGQPQHF	TGTGCCAGCACCAGCCAGGGAGGACAGCCCCAGCATTTT
TRBV7-3	TRBD2	TRBJ2-1	once	CASSSLAGGDNEQFF	TGTGCCAGCAGCTCTCTAGCGGGAGGGGACAATGAGCAGTTCTTC
TRBV7-9	TRBD1	TRBJ2-7	few	CASSLLGTGAYEQYF	TGTGCCAGCAGCTTACTTGGGACAGGGGCCTACGAGCAGTACTTC
TRBV21-1	.	TRBJ2-5	.	CASTPGTQYF	TGTGCCAGCACCCCGGGGACCCAGTACTTC
TRBV7-9	TRBD1	TRBJ2-7	.	CASSFTGDLPEQYF	TGTGCCAGCAGTTTCACAGGGGATCTGCCCGAGCAGTACTTC
TRBV4-1	.	TRBJ1-5	.	CASSQYGGNQPQHF	TGCGCCAGCAGCCAGTATGGCGGGAATCAGCCCCAGCATTTT
TRBV6-1	TRBD1	TRBJ1-2	.	CASSEYLGQGADYGYTF	TGTGCCAGCAGTGAATATTTGGGACAGGGGGCCGACTATGGCTACACCTTC
TRBV29-1	TRBD1	TRBJ1-2	few	CSVGQGQDYGYTF	TGCAGCGTTGGGCAGGGACAGGACTATGGCTACACCTTC
TRBV12-5	.	TRBJ2-2	.	CASGLRVAANTGELFF	TGTGCTAGTGGTTTGAGGGTAGCGGCGAACACCGGGGAGCTGTTTTTT
TRBV7-2	.	TRBJ1-1	.	CASRPPLGVNTEAFF	TGTGCCAGCAGACCTCCTTTAGGGGTGAACACTGAAGCTTTCTTT
TRBV24-1	.	TRBJ2-5	.	CATSDSGGPQETQYF	TGTGCCACCAGTGACTCCGGAGGGCCCCAAGAGACCCAGTACTTC
TRBV6-6	TRBD2	TRBJ2-1	.	CASSFRTRSSYNEQFF	TGTGCCAGCAGTTTCCGGACTAGGAGCTCCTACAATGAGCAGTTCTTC
TRBV7-2	TRBD2	TRBJ2-5	.	CASSLQLAGGETQYF	TGTGCCAGCAGCCTACAACTAGCGGGAGGGGAGACCCAGTACTTC
TRBV18	.	TRBJ1-1	.	CASSVEYGTEAFF	TGTGCCAGCTCGGTAGAATACGGGACTGAAGCTTTCTTT
TRBV24-1	TRBD2	TRBJ2-5	.	CATSGAGGGQETQYF	TGTGCCACCAGTGGGGCGGGAGGCGGGCAAGAGACCCAGTACTTC
TRBV7-3	TRBD1	TRBJ1-1	.	CASSPTGGAGNTEAFF	TGTGCCAGCAGCCCTACAGGGGGCGCCGGGAACACTGAAGCTTTCTTT
TRBV7-9	TRBD1	TRBJ2-3	.	CASSRGQGGTDTQYF	TGTGCCAGCAGCCGGGGACAGGGGGGCACAGATACGCAGTATTTT
TRBV19	TRBD1	TRBJ1-1	.	CASSKTGGNTEAFF	TGTGCCAGTAGTAAGACAGGGGGCAATACTGAAGCTTTCTTT
TRBV7-7	TRBD2	TRBJ2-1	.	CASSRLAASGEQFF	TGTGCCAGCAGCCGACTAGCTGCCTCAGGGGAGCAGTTCTTC
TRBV4-1	TRBD1	TRBJ2-3	.	CASSQLGTGPDTQYF	TGCGCCAGCAGCCAGTTGGGGACAGGGCCAGATACGCAGTATTTT